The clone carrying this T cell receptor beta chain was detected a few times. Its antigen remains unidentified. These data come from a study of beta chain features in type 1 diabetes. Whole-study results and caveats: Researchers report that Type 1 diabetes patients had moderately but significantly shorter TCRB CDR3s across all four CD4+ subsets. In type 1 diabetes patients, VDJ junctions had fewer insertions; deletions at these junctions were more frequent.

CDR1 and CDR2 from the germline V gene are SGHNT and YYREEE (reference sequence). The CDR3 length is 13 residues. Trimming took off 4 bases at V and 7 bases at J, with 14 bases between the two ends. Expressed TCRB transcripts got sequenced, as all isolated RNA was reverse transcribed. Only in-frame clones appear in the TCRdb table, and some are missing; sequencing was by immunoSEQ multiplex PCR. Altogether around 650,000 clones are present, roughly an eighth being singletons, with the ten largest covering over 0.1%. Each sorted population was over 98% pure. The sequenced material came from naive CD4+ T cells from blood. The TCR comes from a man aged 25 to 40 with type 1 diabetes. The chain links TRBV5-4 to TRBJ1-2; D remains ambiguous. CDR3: CASSQNQAAGYTF. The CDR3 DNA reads TGTGCCAGCAGCCAAAATCAGGCCGCTGGCTACACCTTC. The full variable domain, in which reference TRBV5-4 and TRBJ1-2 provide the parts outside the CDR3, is ETGVTQSPTHLIKTRGQQVTLRCSSQSGHNTVSWYQQALGQGPQFIFQYYREEENGRGNFPPRFSGLQFPNYSSELNVNALELDDSALYLCASSQNQAAGYTFGSGTRLTVV.